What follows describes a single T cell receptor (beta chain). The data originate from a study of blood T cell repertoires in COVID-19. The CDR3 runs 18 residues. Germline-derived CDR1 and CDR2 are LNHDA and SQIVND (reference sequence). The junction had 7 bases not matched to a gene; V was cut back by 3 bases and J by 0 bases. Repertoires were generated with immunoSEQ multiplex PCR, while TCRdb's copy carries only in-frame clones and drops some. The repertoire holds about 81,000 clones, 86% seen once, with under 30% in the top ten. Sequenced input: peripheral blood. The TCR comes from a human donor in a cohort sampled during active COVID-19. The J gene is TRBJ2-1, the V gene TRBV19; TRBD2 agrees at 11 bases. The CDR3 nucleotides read TGTGCCAGTAGTATCTCTAGCGGGGGGTTGAGCTCCTACAATGAGCAGTTCTTC. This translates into CASSISSGGLSSYNEQFF.